A single TCR beta chain is shown here with its context. The antigen it recognizes is unknown. Base qualities are not provided; no much larger clone lies one nucleotide away. TCRbeta CDR3 regions were amplified from genomic DNA by means of the immunoSEQ Assay, a bias-controlled multiplex PCR. The original pipeline was this. The number of nucleated cells in each sample was estimated by amplification of reference gene primers within the assay. To quantify the absolute abundance of each unique TCRbeta CDR3 rearrangement, sequence reads were collapsed and filtered. For each sample, productive Simpson clonality was calculated as the square root of Simpson's diversity index over productive rearrangements. Drawn from immuneACCESS, this table holds only the in-frame rearrangements with V and J called that TCRdb kept. Clones are partly lost; checked studies trace under half to an unresolved V gene and leave the rest unexplained. V and J calls and clone size are as listed in that table; D and trimming were resolved from the DNA. For this sample there are 53,000 or so clones; 75% to 95% appear just once. The ten largest account for approximately 6.2% of the sample.

The data were obtained in a study of blood T cell repertoires in COVID-19 (dated by TCRdb to about 2020). With regard to the full study: Samples from collaborators originated in the United States, Italy and Spain and spanned both the acute and convalescent phases of COVID-19. The prospective study material was composed of cDNA or gDNA derived from T cells, B-cell-depleted T cells, or PBMCs. Deeply sampled blood TCRbeta repertoires from subjects exposed to, actively infected with, or recovered from COVID-19 were included in the dataset. The repertoires were made available in a free public database intended to serve as a resource for research on the immune response to SARS-CoV-2. The samples were drawn from the first 160 participants of the ongoing ImmuneRACE study and from about 1,200 subjects provided by 6 global collaborators. Nearly every sample came with metadata listing a de-identified subject ID, COVID-19 status, age in years and sex. Where available, HLA class I and class II types were taken from metadata supplied by the sample provider and were not determined by assay-based typing. What the authors observed across the whole study: The amount of clinical and demographic metadata varied by source and participant and was provided uncurated.

Relative to germline, V is 1 base shorter and J is 0 bases shorter, with 8 bases between their ends. From cysteine to phenylalanine, the CDR3 is 15 amino acids long. Left in the record is the CDR3 DNA by itself, 45 bases read in frame from the first base. Taken from the germline V gene, the CDR1 and CDR2 loops are SGHVS and FNYEAQ. Whole blood was collected in K2EDTA tubes by collaborating institutions according to the institutions' own protocols. Collaborator samples were shipped for TCRbeta analysis as frozen whole blood, isolated PBMCs, or DNA extracted from either sample type. Rearrangement joined TRBV7-6 to TRBJ2-3; a tentative D match to TRBD2 spans 5 bases. Sequencing was carried out using peripheral blood. This receptor was taken from a middle-aged man with acute or convalescent COVID-19. CDR3 sequence: CASSLDGGSTDTQYF. The nucleotide sequence reads as follows: TGTGCCAGCAGCTTAGACGGCGGGAGCACAGATACGCAGTATTTT.